This T cell receptor (beta chain) was sequenced for a study of cytomegalovirus exposure and HLA in healthy donors. Concerning this clone itself: The target antigen is unknown.

Overall study results and limits: Earlier analysis found most TCR beta V segments productive about 87% or about 30% of the time.

Each donor was healthy, and each was a bone marrow donor. Primers included in the PCR were 60 Vbeta and 13 Jbeta primers. The table came from immunoSEQ multiplex PCR; TCRdb's copy has only in-frame clones and leaves some out. The sample holds around 100,000 clones, 60% to 85% seen once. Specimen: PBMCs. The source is a man aged 45-65 years in good health and CMV-seropositive.

CDR3 nucleotide sequence: TGTGCCAGCAGTGCACGGGTTGGATCACCCCTCCACTTT. Translating gives CASSARVGSPLHF. The rearrangement joins TRBV2 to TRBJ1-6; no reliable D call. CDR1 SNHLY and CDR2 FYNNEI come from the germline V gene. V lost 4 bases and J lost 10, with 11 bases in between. The CDR3 totals 13 residues. Full variable domain (remainder filled in from reference TRBV2 and TRBJ1-6): EPEVTQTPSHQVTQMGQEVILRCVPISNHLYFYWYRQILGQKVEFLVSFYNNEISEKSEIFDDQFSVERPDGSNFTLKIRSTKLEDSAMYFCASSARVGSPLHFGNGTRLTVT.